The rows below give T cell receptor beta chains drawn from one sample of a study of vaccination and CD4 T cells after COVID-19. These receptors' antigens are unknown. TCRdb called the PCR reads again in MiXCR, with one record for every CDR3 protein. The data hold about 4,300 distinct CDR3 sequences, with roughly 65% observed a single time. Sequenced material: CD4+ T cells from blood, cultured in vitro. These receptors were taken from a human donor in good health. Each CDR3 is given with its conserved first and last residue. A D gene is named only where the DNA matches it firmly. Some rows mark clone size as missing; the rest say once, few, many or name a class of expanded clone.

v_call,j_call,d_call,clone_size,cdr3_length,cdr3_aa,cdr3_nt
TRBV7-2,TRBJ1-2,TRBD1,.,15,CASSPRLVGGGGYTF,TGTGCCAGCAGCCCCCGTTTGGTAGGGGGCGGGGGCTACACCTTC
TRBV6-5,TRBJ1-2,.,.,14,CASSYPSSPYGYTF,TGTGCCAGCAGTTACCCCTCCAGCCCTTATGGCTACACCTTC
TRBV2,TRBJ1-6,TRBD1,few,13,CASSADRGSPLHF,TGTGCCAGCAGTGCGGACAGGGGATCACCCCTCCACTTT
TRBV20-1,TRBJ1-4,TRBD1,few,14,CSAIKTGGGEKLFF,TGCAGTGCTATAAAAACAGGGGGAGGTGAAAAACTGTTTTTT
TRBV6-1,TRBJ2-1,.,.,13,CASSTGLEHEQFF,TGTGCCAGCAGTACGGGACTCGAGCATGAGCAGTTCTTC
TRBV5-8,TRBJ2-4,.,few,16,CASSLALSTRGDIQYF,TGTGCCAGCAGCTTGGCCCTTAGCACAAGAGGAGACATTCAGTACTTC
TRBV6-5,TRBJ1-5,TRBD1,few,18,CASSYKDRVAGSNQPQHF,TGTGCCAGCAGTTATAAAGACAGGGTCGCGGGCAGCAATCAGCCCCAGCATTTT
TRBV7-2,TRBJ1-2,TRBD1,.,17,CASSFRTGGDSNYGYTF,TGTGCCAGCAGCTTCCGGACAGGGGGCGACAGTAACTATGGCTACACCTTC
TRBV19,TRBJ2-3,.,.,15,CASSIGGAAGDTQYF,TGTGCCAGTAGTATAGGGGGAGCCGCCGGAGATACGCAGTATTTT
TRBV6-1,TRBJ2-5,.,.,11,CASCTPETQYF,TGTGCCAGCTGCACGCCTGAGACCCAGTACTTC
TRBV5-1,TRBJ1-2,TRBD1,.,17,CASRPPGTGGHGYGYTF,TGCGCCAGCCGCCCTCCCGGGACAGGGGGCCACGGCTATGGCTACACCTTC
TRBV7-2,TRBJ2-1,.,once,16,CASSLQLMSSYNEQFF,TGTGCCAGCAGCTTACAGCTCATGAGCTCCTACAATGAGCAGTTCTTC
TRBV7-9,TRBJ1-1,.,.,15,CASSIGRRSSTEAFF,TGTGCCAGCAGCATAGGACGGAGGTCGAGCACTGAAGCTTTCTTT
TRBV5-1,TRBJ1-1,.,.,11,CASSLNTEAFF,TGCGCCAGCAGCCTTAACACTGAAGCTTTCTTT
TRBV2,TRBJ2-1,TRBD2,.,15,CASSPRTSGNNEQFF,TGTGCCAGCAGCCCAAGGACTAGCGGGAACAATGAGCAGTTCTTC
TRBV19,TRBJ2-5,TRBD1,few,14,CASKRDRGRETQYF,TGTGCCAGTAAACGGGACAGGGGGCGAGAGACCCAGTACTTC
TRBV7-9,TRBJ1-3,.,.,15,CASSLDGSSGNTIYF,TGTGCCAGCAGCTTAGACGGGTCCTCTGGAAACACCATATATTTT
TRBV5-5,TRBJ2-5,.,.,15,CASSLWEQSKETQYF,TGTGCCAGCAGCTTGTGGGAACAGTCCAAAGAGACCCAGTACTTC
TRBV6-2/TRBV6-3,TRBJ2-1,.,.,15,CASRGGGSSYNEQFF,TGTGCCAGTCGAGGGGGGGGGAGCTCCTACAATGAGCAGTTCTTC
TRBV5-4,TRBJ2-7,TRBD2,.,16,CASSSGLAGGGGEQYF,TGTGCCAGCAGCTCCGGACTAGCGGGAGGGGGGGGCGAGCAGTACTTC
TRBV6-2/TRBV6-3,TRBJ2-6,.,large,15,CASSYQYSGANVLTF,TGTGCCAGCAGTTACCAATACTCTGGGGCCAACGTCCTGACTTTC
TRBV19,TRBJ1-5,TRBD1,.,14,CAVTGSGGNQPQHF,TGTGCCGTCACAGGCTCAGGGGGGAATCAGCCCCAGCATTTT
TRBV6-1,TRBJ1-3,.,.,16,CASLIDPYSSGNTIYF,TGTGCCAGCCTGATAGACCCCTACTCTTCTGGAAACACCATATATTTT
TRBV9,TRBJ2-5,TRBD1,.,14,CASSAGTGVGTQYF,TGTGCCAGCAGCGCCGGGACAGGTGTGGGGACCCAGTACTTC
TRBV19,TRBJ1-1,.,few,13,CASSIEVHTEAFF,TGTGCCAGTAGTATTGAAGTACACACTGAAGCTTTCTTT
TRBV15,TRBJ1-1,.,.,13,CATSGDGRTEAFF,TGTGCCACCAGCGGTGACGGGCGAACTGAAGCTTTCTTT
TRBV20-1,TRBJ1-5,TRBD1,.,15,CSARGLTGGGQPQHF,TGCAGTGCTAGAGGGCTGACAGGGGGCGGTCAGCCCCAGCATTTT
TRBV20-1,TRBJ2-3,TRBD2,once,13,CSAQGGRADTQYF,TGCAGTGCTCAGGGAGGGCGCGCAGATACGCAGTATTTT
TRBV20-1,TRBJ2-3,.,.,14,CSAIGGVGTDTQYF,TGCAGTGCTATAGGAGGTGTGGGCACAGATACGCAGTATTTT
TRBV30,TRBJ1-5,TRBD1,.,16,CAWSLPGGTGGQPQHF,TGTGCCTGGAGTCTCCCCGGAGGGACAGGGGGTCAGCCCCAGCATTTT
TRBV7-2,TRBJ1-1,.,.,14,CASSLAYLNTEAFF,TGTGCCAGCAGCTTAGCGTACTTGAACACTGAAGCTTTCTTT
TRBV18,TRBJ1-1,.,.,14,CASSPSVLDTEAFF,TGTGCCAGCTCACCATCGGTATTGGACACTGAAGCTTTCTTT
TRBV18,TRBJ1-4,.,once,16,CASSPGRRGLDEKLFF,TGTGCCAGCTCACCTGGAAGAAGGGGGTTAGATGAAAAACTGTTTTTT
TRBV7-9,TRBJ1-1,.,.,14,CASSIRDSDTEAFF,TGTGCCAGCAGCATTCGGGATTCGGACACTGAAGCTTTCTTT
TRBV19,TRBJ1-2,.,.,17,CASRSGTHINPNYGYTF,TGTGCCAGTAGGTCCGGGACACATATAAATCCCAACTATGGCTACACCTTC
TRBV6-5,TRBJ1-2,.,.,18,CASSYSGIGRGNDNGYIF,TGTGCCAGCAGTTACTCGGGAATCGGCAGGGGAAATGATAATGGCTACATCTTC
TRBV7-8,TRBJ2-2,.,.,15,CALGAGLRNTGELFF,TGTGCCTTGGGGGCGGGACTCAGAAACACCGGGGAGCTGTTTTTT
TRBV19,TRBJ2-6,TRBD1,.,19,CASRRERTGTFSGANVLTF,TGTGCCAGTAGGAGAGAGAGGACAGGGACATTCTCTGGGGCCAACGTCCTGACTTTC
TRBV7-9,TRBJ1-1,.,few,13,CASRLIRNTEAFF,TGTGCCAGCAGGTTAATTAGGAACACTGAAGCTTTCTTT
TRBV7-8,TRBJ2-1,.,.,16,CASSGSLAGGAGEQFF,TGTGCCAGCAGCGGCTCCCTAGCTGGGGGGGCCGGTGAGCAGTTCTTC
TRBV2,TRBJ2-1,TRBD2,.,14,CARSSGGSYNEQFF,TGTGCCAGAAGCAGCGGGGGGTCCTACAATGAGCAGTTCTTC
TRBV28,TRBJ2-5,TRBD2,.,15,CASSFPLGGGETQYF,TGTGCCAGCAGTTTCCCCCTAGGCGGGGGGGAGACCCAGTACTTC
TRBV1,TRBJ1-3,.,.,14,CTSSQGDRVATIYF,TGCACCAGCAGCCAAGGGGACAGGGTCGCCACCATATATTTT
TRBV7-7,TRBJ2-5,.,.,14,CASSPDSGLKTQYF,TGTGCCAGCAGCCCCGACAGCGGATTGAAGACCCAGTACTTC
TRBV7-2,TRBJ2-5,TRBD2,.,18,CASSLLAGALGVQETQYF,TGTGCCAGCAGCTTACTAGCGGGGGCTTTGGGGGTCCAAGAGACCCAGTACTTC
TRBV11-2,TRBJ1-2,.,.,15,CASSPMLETAYGYTF,TGTGCCAGCAGCCCGATGCTCGAGACAGCCTATGGCTACACCTTC